The entry that follows covers one TCR beta chain sequence. Its cognate antigen is unknown. Its ends do not fully match the called genes, so a read error is possible. The data stem from a study of cytomegalovirus exposure and HLA in healthy donors. Regarding the study as a whole: In vitro confirmation showed three CMV-associated chains to be CMV antigen specific. Further analysis was carried out later, and it showed several of the most significant clusters appearing linked to common viral pathogens. Later analysis associated a missense DCLRE1C variant with TCR beta V- and J-gene trimming.

13 Jbeta primers and 60 Vbeta primers were used for the PCR. The data were produced by immunoSEQ multiplex PCR, yet TCRdb's version contains in-frame clones alone and is incomplete. The sample shows approximately 110,000 clones, around 64% of them seen only once. The germline V gene encodes CDR1 GTSNPN and CDR2 SVGIG (reference sequence). This CDR3 has 11 amino acids. The genes are TRBV30 and TRBJ2-7; maybe TRBD1 (6 bases). The origin of this receptor is a man aged 25-40 years in good health and CMV-seropositive. Sequencing was carried out using PBMCs. The CDR3 bases are TGTGCCTGGAGTACCGGGACACGGCGTGCCTTC. Translated, it gives CAWSTGTRRAF.